This TCR beta chain was recovered during a study of chemoradiotherapy in HPV16-positive cancers. In the case of this clone: Antigen specificity is unknown.

The repertoire was sequenced with immunoSEQ multiplex PCR; TCRdb's copy has only in-frame clones and lacks some. In the table there are about 5,000 clones, around 95% of which are singletons. Study results and limitations: In HPV16-positive patients, HPV-responsive T-cell expansion tracked better recurrence-free survival.

The CDR3 runs to 16 residues. Germline loops: CDR1 MNHEY, CDR2 SVGAGI. V was pared by 1 base and J by 0 bases, with 12 bases between. This clonotype was sampled from a human donor with HPV-associated anogenital cancer. The chain carries TRBV6-5 and TRBJ1-2; D not resolved. Sequenced material: tumor tissue, taken from a patient who underwent chemoradiotherapy. The CDR3 bases are TGTGCCAGCAGTTACTTTGGTTTCCCTGCTAACTATGGCTACACCTTC. This translates into CASSYFGFPANYGYTF.